The 16 T cell receptor beta chains reported below all come from one sample, sequenced in a study of blood T cell repertoires in COVID-19 (dated by TCRdb to 2018 to 2020). The receptor library was made with the immunoSEQ multiplex PCR assay. The source is immuneACCESS, and TCRdb retained only in-frame sequences with V and J called. Part of the clones is not carried over; for the studies checked, unresolved V genes explain less than half of this, and the remainder is unexplained. Counted in this sample were under 200,000 clones; about 83% of them appeared once. The ten largest clones add up to around 6% of the sample. The sequenced sample was PBMCs or T cells enriched from blood (not recorded which). Every receptor here comes from a man aged 40-49 years with acute COVID-19.

The chain recombines TRBV2 with TRBJ2-2; D is perhaps TRBD1 (6 bases). The CDR3 spans 13 residues. V was clipped by 6 bases and J by 3 bases, with 8 bases between them. CDR1 SNHLY and CDR2 FYNNEI come from the germline V gene. The CDR3 coding sequence is TGTGCCAGCAGACAGGGATACACCGGGGAGCTGTTTTTT. Protein: CASRQGYTGELFF.

This rearrangement joins TRBV11-2 to TRBJ1-4; possibly TRBD1 for D (6 bases). CDR1 and CDR2 (germline): SGHAT, FQNNGV. There are 16 residues in the CDR3. The ends were cut back, 5 bases at V and 0 bases at J, with 13 bases in the middle. The CDR3 here is CASSGTSDATNEKLFF. CDR3 nucleotide sequence: TGTGCCAGCAGCGGGACATCCGATGCAACTAATGAAAAACTGTTTTTT. The full variable domain, completed using reference TRBV11-2 and TRBJ1-4, is EAGVAQSPRYKIIEKRQSVAFWCNPISGHATLYWYQQILGQGPKLLIQFQNNGVVDDSQLPKDRFSAERLKGVDSTLKIQPAKLEDSAVYLCASSGTSDATNEKLFFGSGTQLSVL.

The chain is built from TRBV27 and TRBJ1-4; 8 positions match TRBD1. CDR3 size: 18 residues. CDR1 and CDR2 from the germline V gene are MNHEY and SMNVEV (reference sequence). J was trimmed by 8 bases and V by 2 bases; bases with no gene match: 16. The CDR3 here is CASSLKWDRLKSEEKLFF. Written as DNA, the CDR3 is TGTGCCAGCAGTTTAAAGTGGGACAGGCTGAAGTCGGAGGAAAAACTGTTTTTT.

This clone appeared a few times. V usage is TRBV27 and J usage is TRBJ2-2; D uncertain. Germline CDR1 and CDR2: MNHEY and SMNVEV (reference sequence). V gave up 2 bases and J gave up 5 bases, with 6 bases separating them. The CDR3 consists of 13 residues. The CDR3 DNA sequence: TGTGCCAGCAGTTTAGGTCGGACCGGGGAGCTGTTTTTT. Its protein is CASSLGRTGELFF.

The chain uses TRBV5-1 and TRBJ2-3; maybe TRBD1 (6 bases). Germline values: CDR1 SGHRS, CDR2 YFSETQ. V was cut by 7 bases and J by 6 bases, with 21 bases left in between. This CDR3 spans 15 amino acids. The CDR3 is CASGLLGASVDTQYF. The CDR3 DNA reads TGCGCCAGCGGCCTTTTGGGGGCTTCCGTTGATACGCAGTATTTT.

This chain uses TRBV2 with TRBJ2-3, with a possible D match to TRBD2 (6 bases). Trimming left V 4 bases short and J 7 bases short, with 15 bases between. CDR1 SNHLY and CDR2 FYNNEI come from the germline V gene. The CDR3 extends over 14 amino acids. Written as DNA, the CDR3 is TGTGCCAGCAGTGGGGGGGTGAAGGGCCATACGCAGTATTTT. Protein product: CASSGGVKGHTQYF.

The V gene is TRBV27, the J gene TRBJ2-3; 7 positions match TRBD1. Trimming removed 6 bases from V and 3 bases from J; junction bases left unmatched: 15. CDR1 and CDR2 (germline): MNHEY, SMNVEV (reference sequence). CDR3 length: 17 residues. DNA of the CDR3: TGTGCCAGCAGGCCTAAACACAGGGACAGTTTTACAGATACGCAGTATTTT. Residues: CASRPKHRDSFTDTQYF.

The rearrangement uses TRBV6-5 and TRBJ2-1; 10 bases are shared with TRBD2. V trimming: 0 bases; J trimming: 10 bases; junction bases outside the gene matches: 6. Germline-derived CDR1 and CDR2 are MNHEY and SVGAGI. The CDR3 spans 15 residues. CDR3 amino acids: CASSYSGTSVNEQFF. DNA for the CDR3: TGTGCCAGCAGTTACTCGGGGACTAGCGTCAACGAGCAGTTCTTC.

The chain recombines TRBV28 with TRBJ2-6, with a tentative D call TRBD1 (6 bases). The CDR3 loop spans 15 amino acids. Trimming left V 6 bases short and J 2 bases short, with 11 bases between. Per germline, CDR1 MDHEN and CDR2 SYDVKM. The CDR3 sequence: CASSPPGAGANVLTF. DNA for the CDR3: TGTGCCAGCAGCCCTCCAGGGGCTGGGGCCAACGTCCTGACTTTC.

J is TRBJ2-3 and V is TRBV27; no definite D call. Per the germline V gene, CDR1 is MNHEY and CDR2 is SMNVEV (reference sequence). The length of the CDR3 is 16 residues. Trimming stripped 5 bases from V and 0 bases from J, with 15 bases between. For the CDR3, the DNA is TGTGCCAGCAGTAACCTCCCTGGGCCTAGCACAGATACGCAGTATTTT. This codes for CASSNLPGPSTDTQYF.

The J gene is TRBJ2-5, the V gene TRBV4-3; TRBD1 matches 7 bases. Trimming cost V 0 bases and J 3 bases; bases outside gene matches: 7. Germline V gene lookup returns CDR1 LGHNA and CDR2 YSLEER. CDR3 length: 16 residues. CDR3 loop: CASSQEGETGKETQYF. CDR3 coding DNA: TGCGCCAGCAGCCAAGAGGGGGAGACAGGGAAAGAGACCCAGTACTTC.

The chain joins TRBV6-5 to TRBJ2-5; possibly TRBD1 for D (6 bases). Germline CDR1 and CDR2: MNHEY and SVGAGI. The CDR3 contains 13 residues. The V and J ends lost 7 bases and 5 bases respectively, with 14 bases between them. The CDR3 reads CASTGPGVETQYF. In nucleotides, the CDR3 is TGTGCCAGCACCGGCCCAGGGGTGGAGACCCAGTACTTC.

V is TRBV3-1 (or the pseudogene TRBV3-2) and J is TRBJ1-2; no reliable D call. The germline V gene has CDR1 LGHDT and CDR2 YNNKEL (reference sequence). This CDR3 has 13 residues. The V end lost 0 bases, the J end lost 5 bases, and 7 bases lay between the germline ends. The CDR3 reads CASSQEAGYGYTF. The DNA for the CDR3 is TGTGCCAGCAGCCAAGAAGCGGGGTATGGCTACACCTTC.

The chain combines TRBV6-2 or TRBV6-3 with TRBJ2-3, with D maybe TRBD2 (6 bases). Germline V CDR1 and CDR2: MNHEY, SVGEGT. The CDR3 loop spans 14 amino acids. Trimming stripped 2 bases from V and 2 bases from J, with 8 bases between. The CDR3 protein is CASSYTSPTDTQYF. CDR3 nucleotide sequence: TGTGCCAGCAGTTACACTAGCCCCACAGATACGCAGTATTTT.

The rearrangement links TRBV7-2 to TRBJ1-5; D gene ambiguous. V was pared by 5 bases and J by 6 bases, with 8 bases between. The germline V gene has CDR1 SGHTA and CDR2 FQGNSA. The CDR3 loop spans 12 amino acids. The CDR3 nucleotides read TGTGCCAGCAGCGGCAATGGTCAGCCCCAGCATTTT. Amino acids: CASSGNGQPQHF. Full variable domain (remainder filled in from reference TRBV7-2 and TRBJ1-5): GAGVSQSPSNKVTEKGKDVELRCDPISGHTALYWYRQSLGQGLEFLIYFQGNSAPDKSGLPSDRFSAERTGGSVSTLTIQRTQQEDSAVYLCASSGNGQPQHFGDGTRLSIL.

The V call is TRBV29-1, the J call TRBJ2-7; no firm D call. The V gene's germline CDR1 is SQVTM and CDR2 ANQGSEA. V gave up 5 bases and J gave up 5 bases, with 19 bases separating them. This CDR3 has 14 residues. CDR3: CSVQGRATLNEQYF. In DNA form, the CDR3 reads TGCAGCGTTCAAGGGCGCGCGACACTGAACGAGCAGTACTTC.